This TCR beta chain was documented in a study of blood T cell repertoires in COVID-19. Only in-frame clones appear in the TCRdb table, and some are missing; sequencing was by immunoSEQ multiplex PCR. This sample yields over 200,000 clones, of which roughly 88% are seen a single time; around 25% belongs to the top ten. The CDR3 totals 15 residues. Trimming pared 4 bases from V and 2 bases from J, leaving 14 bases between. Germline CDR1 LGHDT, CDR2 YNNKEL (reference sequence). Sequenced: peripheral blood. J is TRBJ2-5 and V is TRBV3-1 (or the pseudogene TRBV3-2); no reliable D call. This TCR was recovered from a man aged 40-49 years with acute or convalescent COVID-19. CDR3 sequence reads: CASSLAPLRQETQYF. As DNA, the CDR3 is TGTGCCAGCAGCCTCGCACCGCTACGACAAGAGACCCAGTACTTC.